This record concerns one T cell receptor (beta chain) sequence. Antigen specificity is unknown. This entry comes from a study of T cell responses to AZD1222 COVID-19 vaccine. Assay: immunoSEQ multiplex PCR; the TCRdb copy retains only in-frame clones and omits some. The sample lists some 140,000 clones, over 85% seen once, with 5.5% to 6.5% in the top ten. The ends were cut back, 5 bases at V and 7 bases at J, with 17 bases in the middle. This CDR3 comprises 14 residues. Looked up from germline, CDR1 is SGHAT and CDR2 is FQDESV (reference sequence). The study's findings and limits: Once two AZD1222 doses were given, Spike-specific TCR breadth and depth went up. Targets within unmutated variant regions were reportedly found for nearly half of spike-specific TCRs.

The specimen was peripheral blood, collected on day 0 of AZD1222 vaccination. The receptor was isolated from an adult in good health. The J gene is TRBJ1-2, the V gene TRBV11-1; no reliable D call. CDR3 amino acids: CASSTHTAFSGYTF. The DNA of the CDR3 is TGTGCCAGCAGCACGCACACAGCGTTTTCTGGCTACACCTTC. The full variable domain, with the rest looked up from reference TRBV11-1 and TRBJ1-2, is EAEVAQSPRYKITEKSQAVAFWCDPISGHATLYWYRQILGQGPELLVQFQDESVVDDSQLPKDRFSAERLKGVDSTLKIQPAELGDSAMYLCASSTHTAFSGYTFGSGTRLTVV.